This TCR beta chain derives from a study of identical twins. Broader study findings: Excess low generation probability was seen in twin-shared out-of-frame alpha sequences. With beta out-of-frame sequences, excess sharing by twins was weaker. A lower insertion count was a feature of abundant cord blood beta clonotypes, with no such feature in memory repertoires.

Healthy Caucasian individuals made up all the donors. This CDR3 has 11 amino acids. V was cut by 3 bases and J by 7 bases, with 10 bases left in between. Germline CDR1 reads DFQATT; CDR2 reads SNEGSKA (reference sequence). TCRdb independently ran MiXCR on the 5' RACE reads; one entry per CDR3 protein. Of about 220,000 distinct CDR3 sequences in the sample, 6% to 8% were seen once. Remarks on this clonotype: The antigen is unknown.

This same sample was also part of a study on yellow fever vaccine responses in identical twins.

Sequenced: CD8+ T cells sorted from blood. This clonotype was sampled from a young woman in good health. This sequence joins TRBV20-1 and TRBJ2-7; no reliable D call. CDR3 amino acids: CSASPSGEQYF. Here the CDR3 DNA reads TGCAGTGCTAGCCCTAGTGGAGAGCAGTACTTC.